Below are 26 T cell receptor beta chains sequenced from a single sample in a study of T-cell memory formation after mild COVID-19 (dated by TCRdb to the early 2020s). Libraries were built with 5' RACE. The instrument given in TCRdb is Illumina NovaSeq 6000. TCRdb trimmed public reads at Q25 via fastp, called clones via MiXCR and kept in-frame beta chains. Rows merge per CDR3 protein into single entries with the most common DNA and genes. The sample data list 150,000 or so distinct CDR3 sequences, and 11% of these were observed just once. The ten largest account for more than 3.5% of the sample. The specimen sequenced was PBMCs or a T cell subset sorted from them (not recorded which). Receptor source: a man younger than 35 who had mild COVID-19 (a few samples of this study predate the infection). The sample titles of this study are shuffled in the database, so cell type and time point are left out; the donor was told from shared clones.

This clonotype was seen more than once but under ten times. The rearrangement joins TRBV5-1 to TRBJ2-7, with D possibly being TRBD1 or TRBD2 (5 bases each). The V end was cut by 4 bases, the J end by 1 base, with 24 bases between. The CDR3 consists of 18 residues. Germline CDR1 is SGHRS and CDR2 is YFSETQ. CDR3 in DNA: TGCGCCAGCAGCCCATCGACAGACTATAGGAGCGGATCCTACGAGCAGTACGTC. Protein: CASSPSTDYRSGSYEQYV.

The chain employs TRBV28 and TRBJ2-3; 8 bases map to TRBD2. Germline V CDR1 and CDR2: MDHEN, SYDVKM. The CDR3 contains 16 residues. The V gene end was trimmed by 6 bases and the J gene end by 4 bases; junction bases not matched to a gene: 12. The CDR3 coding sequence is TGTGCCAGCAGCTACAGCGGGGGTGCTCCGGCAGATACGCAGTATTTT. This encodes CASSYSGGAPADTQYF.

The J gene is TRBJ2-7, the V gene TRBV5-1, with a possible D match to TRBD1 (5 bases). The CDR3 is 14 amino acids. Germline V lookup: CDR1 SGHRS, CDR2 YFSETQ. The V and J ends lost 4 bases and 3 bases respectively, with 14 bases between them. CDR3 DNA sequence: TGCGCCAGCAGCGAAACCAGGGAAATCTACGAGCAGTACTTC. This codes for CASSETREIYEQYF.

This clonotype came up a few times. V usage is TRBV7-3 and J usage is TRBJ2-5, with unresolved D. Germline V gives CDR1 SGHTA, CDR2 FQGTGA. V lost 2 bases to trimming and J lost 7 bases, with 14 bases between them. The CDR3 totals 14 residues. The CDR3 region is CASSLSSSAGTQYF. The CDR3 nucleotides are TGTGCCAGCAGCTTATCATCGTCCGCCGGGACCCAGTACTTC.

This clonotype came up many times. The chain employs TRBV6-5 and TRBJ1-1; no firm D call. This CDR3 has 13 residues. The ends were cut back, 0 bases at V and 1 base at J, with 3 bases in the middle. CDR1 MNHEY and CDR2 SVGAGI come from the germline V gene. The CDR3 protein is CASSYSTNTEAFF. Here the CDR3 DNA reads TGTGCCAGCAGTTACTCGACGAACACTGAAGCTTTCTTT.

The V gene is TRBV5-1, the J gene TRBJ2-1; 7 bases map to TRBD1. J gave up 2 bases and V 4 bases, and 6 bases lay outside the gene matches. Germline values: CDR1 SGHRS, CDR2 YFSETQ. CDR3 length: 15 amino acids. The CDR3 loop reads CASSTSDRTYNEQFF. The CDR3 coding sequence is TGCGCCAGCAGCACCTCGGACAGGACCTACAATGAGCAGTTCTTC.

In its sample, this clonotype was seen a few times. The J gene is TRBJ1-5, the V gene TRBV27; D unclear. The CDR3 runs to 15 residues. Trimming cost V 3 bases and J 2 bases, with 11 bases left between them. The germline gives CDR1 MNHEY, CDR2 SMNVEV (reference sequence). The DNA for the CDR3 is TGTGCCAGCAGTTTGCAGAACTCTGGCAATCAGCCCCAGCATTTT. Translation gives CASSLQNSGNQPQHF.

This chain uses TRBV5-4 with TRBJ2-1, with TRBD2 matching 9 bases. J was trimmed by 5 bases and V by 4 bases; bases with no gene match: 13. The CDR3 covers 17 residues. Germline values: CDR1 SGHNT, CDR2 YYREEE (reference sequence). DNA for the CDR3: TGTGCCAGCAGCCGGACTGGGCGCGGGGGGGCCAACAATGAGCAGTTCTTC. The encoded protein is CASSRTGRGGANNEQFF.

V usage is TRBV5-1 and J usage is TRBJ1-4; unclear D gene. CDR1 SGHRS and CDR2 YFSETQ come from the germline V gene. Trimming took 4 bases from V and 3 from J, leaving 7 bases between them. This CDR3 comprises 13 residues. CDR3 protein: CASSLPSNEKLFF. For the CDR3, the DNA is TGCGCCAGCAGCCTCCCGTCTAATGAAAAACTGTTTTTT.

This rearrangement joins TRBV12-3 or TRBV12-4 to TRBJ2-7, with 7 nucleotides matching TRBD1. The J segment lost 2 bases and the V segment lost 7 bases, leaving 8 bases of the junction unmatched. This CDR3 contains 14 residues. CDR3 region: CASTRGTATYEQYF. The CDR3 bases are TGTGCCAGCACCCGTGGGACAGCGACCTACGAGCAGTACTTC.

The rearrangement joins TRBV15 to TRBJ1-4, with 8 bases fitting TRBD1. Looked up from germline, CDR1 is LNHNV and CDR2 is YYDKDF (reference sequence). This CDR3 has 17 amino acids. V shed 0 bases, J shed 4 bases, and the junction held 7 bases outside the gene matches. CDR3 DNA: TGTGCCACCAGCAGAGATGTAGGACAGGGCTATAATGAAAAACTGTTTTTT. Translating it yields CATSRDVGQGYNEKLFF.

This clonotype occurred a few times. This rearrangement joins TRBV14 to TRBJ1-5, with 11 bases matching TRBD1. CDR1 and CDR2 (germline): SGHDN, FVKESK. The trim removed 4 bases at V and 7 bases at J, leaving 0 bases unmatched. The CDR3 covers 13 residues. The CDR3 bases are TGTGCCAGCAGCCGGACAGGGGGCCAGCCCCAGCATTTT. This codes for CASSRTGGQPQHF.

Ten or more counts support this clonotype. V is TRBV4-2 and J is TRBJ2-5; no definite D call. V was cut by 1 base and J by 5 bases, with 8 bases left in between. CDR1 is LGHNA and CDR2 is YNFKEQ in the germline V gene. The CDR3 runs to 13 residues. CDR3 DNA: TGTGCCAGCAGCCAAGTGGTGCAGGAGACCCAGTACTTC. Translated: CASSQVVQETQYF.

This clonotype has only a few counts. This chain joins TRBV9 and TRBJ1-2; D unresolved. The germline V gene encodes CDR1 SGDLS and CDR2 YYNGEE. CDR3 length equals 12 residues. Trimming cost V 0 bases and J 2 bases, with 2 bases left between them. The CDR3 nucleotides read TGTGCCAGCAGCGTAGGGAACTATGGCTACACCTTC. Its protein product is CASSVGNYGYTF.

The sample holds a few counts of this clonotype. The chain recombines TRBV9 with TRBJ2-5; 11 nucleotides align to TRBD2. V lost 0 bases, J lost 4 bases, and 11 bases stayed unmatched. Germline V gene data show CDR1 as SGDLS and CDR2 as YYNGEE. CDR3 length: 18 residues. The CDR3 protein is CASSVASLAGGLGETQYF. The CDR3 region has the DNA TGTGCCAGCAGCGTAGCTTCTCTAGCGGGGGGCCTCGGAGAGACCCAGTACTTC.

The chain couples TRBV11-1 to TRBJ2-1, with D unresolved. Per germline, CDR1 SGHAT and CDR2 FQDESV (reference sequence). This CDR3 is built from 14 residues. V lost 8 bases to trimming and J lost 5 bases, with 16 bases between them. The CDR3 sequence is CASCREVPNNEQFF. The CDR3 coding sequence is TGTGCCAGCTGCCGAGAAGTCCCCAACAATGAGCAGTTCTTC.

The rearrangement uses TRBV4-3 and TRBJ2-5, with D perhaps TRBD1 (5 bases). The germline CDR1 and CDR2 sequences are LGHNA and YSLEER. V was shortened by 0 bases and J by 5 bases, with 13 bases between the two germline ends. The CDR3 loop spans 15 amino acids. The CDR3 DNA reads TGCGCCAGCAGCCAAGATGTTGCAGGGTGGGAGACCCAGTACTTC. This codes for CASSQDVAGWETQYF.

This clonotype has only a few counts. The CDR3 DNA reads as TGTGCCAGCAGTTTACTGGGAGCAGGAGGGACGAACACTGAAGCTTTCTTT. It codes for CASSLLGAGGTNTEAFF. The V gene is TRBV28, the J gene TRBJ1-1; tentative D call: TRBD1 (5 bases). V gave up 2 bases and J gave up 1 base, with 17 bases separating them. CDR3 size: 17 residues. The germline V gene encodes CDR1 MDHEN and CDR2 SYDVKM.

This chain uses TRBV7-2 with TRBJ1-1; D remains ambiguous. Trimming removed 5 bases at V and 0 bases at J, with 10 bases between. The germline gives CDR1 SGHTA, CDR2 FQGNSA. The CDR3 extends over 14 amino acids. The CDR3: CASSLRSMNTEAFF. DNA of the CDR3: TGTGCCAGCAGCCTAAGAAGCATGAACACTGAAGCTTTCTTT.

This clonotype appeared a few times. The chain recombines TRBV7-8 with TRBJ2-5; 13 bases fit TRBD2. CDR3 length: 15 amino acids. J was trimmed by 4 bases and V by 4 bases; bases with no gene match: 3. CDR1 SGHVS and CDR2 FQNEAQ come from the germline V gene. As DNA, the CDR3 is TGTGCCAGCAGCTGGGGACTAGCGGGAAGAGAGACCCAGTACTTC. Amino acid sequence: CASSWGLAGRETQYF.

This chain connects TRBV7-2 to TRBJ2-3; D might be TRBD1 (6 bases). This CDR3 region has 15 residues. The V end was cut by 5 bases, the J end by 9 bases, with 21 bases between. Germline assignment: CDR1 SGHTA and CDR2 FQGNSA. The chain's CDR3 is CASSPQGQALRTQYF. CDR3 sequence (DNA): TGTGCCAGCAGCCCACAGGGCCAGGCTCTGCGGACGCAGTATTTT.

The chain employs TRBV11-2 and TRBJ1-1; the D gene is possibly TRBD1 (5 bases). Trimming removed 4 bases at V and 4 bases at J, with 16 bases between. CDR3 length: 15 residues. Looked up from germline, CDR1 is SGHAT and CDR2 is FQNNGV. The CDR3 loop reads CASSSMTALITEAFF. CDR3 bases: TGTGCCAGCAGCTCCATGACAGCACTGATCACTGAAGCTTTCTTT.

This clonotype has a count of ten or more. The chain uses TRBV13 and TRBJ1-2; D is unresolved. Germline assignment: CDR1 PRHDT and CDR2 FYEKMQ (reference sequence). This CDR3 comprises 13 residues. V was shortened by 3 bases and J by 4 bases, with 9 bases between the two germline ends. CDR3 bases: TGTGCCAGCAGCTTGGACGTTCTCTATGGCTACACCTTC. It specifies CASSLDVLYGYTF. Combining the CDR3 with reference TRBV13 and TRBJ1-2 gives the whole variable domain AAGVIQSPRHLIKEKRETATLKCYPIPRHDTVYWYQQGPGQDPQFLISFYEKMQSDKGSIPDRFSAQQFSDYHSELNMSSLELGDSALYFCASSLDVLYGYTFGSGTRLTVV.

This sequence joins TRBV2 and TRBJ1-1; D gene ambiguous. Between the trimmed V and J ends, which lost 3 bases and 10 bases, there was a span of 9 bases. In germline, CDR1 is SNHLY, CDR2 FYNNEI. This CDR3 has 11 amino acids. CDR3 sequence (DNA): TGTGCCAGCAGTGATCAGGTTGGAGCTTTCTTT. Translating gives CASSDQVGAFF.

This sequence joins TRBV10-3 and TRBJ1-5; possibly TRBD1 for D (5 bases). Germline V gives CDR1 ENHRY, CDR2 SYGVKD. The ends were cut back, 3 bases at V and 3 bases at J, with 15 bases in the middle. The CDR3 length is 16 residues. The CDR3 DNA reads TGTGCCATCAGTGAAGTTCGGGGGGGTCCCAATCAGCCCCAGCATTTT. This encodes CAISEVRGGPNQPQHF.

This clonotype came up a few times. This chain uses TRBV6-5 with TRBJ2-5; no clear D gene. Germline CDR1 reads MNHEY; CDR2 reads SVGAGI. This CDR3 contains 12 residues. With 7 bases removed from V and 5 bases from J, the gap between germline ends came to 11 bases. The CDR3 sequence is CASTPNWETQYF. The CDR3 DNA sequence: TGTGCCAGCACCCCCAACTGGGAGACCCAGTACTTC.